One TCR beta chain is described in this entry. The source of the sample is a study of control samples from healthy donors and cancer patients. Assay used: immunoSEQ multiplex PCR; TCRdb lists only in-frame clones, some missing. This sample has 50,000 to 75,000 clones, with around 85% found just once. The V and J ends lost 2 bases and 4 bases respectively, with 11 bases between them. Germline V gene lookup returns CDR1 ENHRY and CDR2 SYGVKD. The CDR3 consists of 14 residues. The TCR was taken from a middle-aged man in good health. The chain recombines TRBV10-3 with TRBJ1-2; D is unclear. Input material: blood. CDR3 DNA: TGTGCCATCAGTGAGGGGTTTGTGGGCTATGGCTACACCTTC. This translates into CAISEGFVGYGYTF.